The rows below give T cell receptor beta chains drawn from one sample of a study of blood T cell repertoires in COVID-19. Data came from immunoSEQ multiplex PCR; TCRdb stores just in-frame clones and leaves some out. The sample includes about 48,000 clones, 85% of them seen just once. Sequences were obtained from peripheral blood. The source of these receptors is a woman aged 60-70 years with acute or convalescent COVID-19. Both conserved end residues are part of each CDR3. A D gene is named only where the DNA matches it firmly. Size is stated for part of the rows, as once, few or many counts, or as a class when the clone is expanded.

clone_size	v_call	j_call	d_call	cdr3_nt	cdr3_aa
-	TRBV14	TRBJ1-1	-	TGTGCCAGCAGCCAAGAGTCATTCGTTGGCGCAGGGAACACTGAAGCTTTCTTT	CASSQESFVGAGNTEAFF
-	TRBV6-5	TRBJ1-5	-	TGTGCCAGCAGGGCACAGGGCTACGTCAATCAGCCCCAGCATTTT	CASRAQGYVNQPQHF
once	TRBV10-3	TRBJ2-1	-	TGTGCCATCAGTGAAACCCAGGTGGATAACAATGAGCAGTTCTTC	CAISETQVDNNEQFF
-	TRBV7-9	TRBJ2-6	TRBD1	TGTGCCAGCAGTGGGACAGCAAGCTCTGGGGCCAACGTCCTGACTTTC	CASSGTASSGANVLTF
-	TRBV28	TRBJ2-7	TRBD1	TGTGCCAGCAGTACAGGGGGCTACGAGCAGTACTTC	CASSTGGYEQYF
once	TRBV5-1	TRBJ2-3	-	TGCGCCAGCAGCTTGGAGGCTAGATACACAGATACGCAGTATTTT	CASSLEARYTDTQYF
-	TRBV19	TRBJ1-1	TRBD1	TGTGCCAGTAGCATTGCCTCAGGGGGTTTAACTGAAGCTTTCTTT	CASSIASGGLTEAFF
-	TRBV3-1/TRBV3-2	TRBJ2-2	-	TGTGCCAGCAGCCTCGGACTCTCTGGGGTGGCCGGGGAGCTGTTTTTT	CASSLGLSGVAGELFF
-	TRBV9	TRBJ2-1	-	TGTGCCAGCAGCACCACTCTCGAGAATGAGCAGTTCTTC	CASSTTLENEQFF
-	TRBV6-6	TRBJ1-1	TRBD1	TGTGCCAGCAGAAGAACCTGGACAGGGGCGAACACTGAAGCTTTCTTT	CASRRTWTGANTEAFF
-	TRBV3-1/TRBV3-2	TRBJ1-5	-	TGTGCCAGCAGCCAAGGGGGAGGGATAGGCAATCAGCCCCAGCATTTT	CASSQGGGIGNQPQHF
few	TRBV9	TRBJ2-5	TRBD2	TGTGCCAGCAGCGTCGAGGGACTAGCCCTAGAGACCCAGTACTTC	CASSVEGLALETQYF
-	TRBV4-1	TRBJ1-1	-	TGCGCCAGCAGCCAAGATTCCGCGGGACGGATAACTTTCTTT	CASSQDSAGRITFF
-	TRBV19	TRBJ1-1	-	TGTGCCAGTACCCCCCGGAGGGATGGCACTGAAGCTTTCTTT	CASTPRRDGTEAFF
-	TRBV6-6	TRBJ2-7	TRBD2	TGTGCCAGCAGCGGACTAGCGGGAGCCCACGAGCAGTACTTC	CASSGLAGAHEQYF
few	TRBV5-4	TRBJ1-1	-	TGTGCCAGCATAGGAGGGGCCCTGAACACTGAAGCTTTCTTT	CASIGGALNTEAFF
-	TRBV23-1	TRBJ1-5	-	TGCGCCAGCAAAGGGGATGGCGTGTCCGATCAGCCCCAGCATTTT	CASKGDGVSDQPQHF
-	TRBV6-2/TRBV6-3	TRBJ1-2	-	TGTGCCAGCAGCCTCGTACTAATCTATGGCTACACCTTC	CASSLVLIYGYTF
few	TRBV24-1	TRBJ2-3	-	TGTGCCACCAGTGACCAGAGCACAGATACGCAGTATTTT	CATSDQSTDTQYF
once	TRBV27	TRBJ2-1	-	TGTGCCAGCAGTCCCCAGGGCCCCTACAATGAGCAGTTCTTC	CASSPQGPYNEQFF
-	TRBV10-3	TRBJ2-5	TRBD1	TGTGCCGCCAGGGACAGGGGGCCCCAAGAGACCCAGTACTTC	CAARDRGPQETQYF
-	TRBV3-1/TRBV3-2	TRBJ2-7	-	TGTGCCAGCAGCCACGTTGGCGGCTACGAGCAGTACTTC	CASSHVGGYEQYF
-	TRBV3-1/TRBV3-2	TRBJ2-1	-	TGTGCCAGCAGCCAAGACCCCCCGGTATTGAGCTCCTACAATGAGCAGTTCTTC	CASSQDPPVLSSYNEQFF
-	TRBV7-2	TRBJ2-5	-	TGTGCCAGCAGCTTAGGAGATCGGGGACAAACCCAGTACTTC	CASSLGDRGQTQYF
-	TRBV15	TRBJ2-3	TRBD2	TGTGCCACCAGCAGAGATTTTCTAGCGGGGGAACGAGATACGCAGTATTTT	CATSRDFLAGERDTQYF
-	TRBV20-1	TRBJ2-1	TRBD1	TGCAGTGCTAGTAGCAGGGGGATTGCTGAGCAGTTCTTC	CSASSRGIAEQFF
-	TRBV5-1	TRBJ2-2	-	TGCGCCAGCAACCAGGGGAACACCGGGGAGCTGTTTTTT	CASNQGNTGELFF
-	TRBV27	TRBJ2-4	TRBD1	TGTGCCAGCAGTATCAGACAGGGGGCCCGGAACATTCAGTACTTC	CASSIRQGARNIQYF
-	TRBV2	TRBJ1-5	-	TGTGCCAGCAGTGTAGGGGCGTCTCAGCCCCAGCATTTT	CASSVGASQPQHF
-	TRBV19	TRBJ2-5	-	TGTGCCAGTAGTTTAGCGGTTGTAGAGACCCAGTACTTC	CASSLAVVETQYF